Each of the 23 T cell receptor beta chains below was sequenced from the same sample in a study of blood T cells in healthy people across ages. A second PCR of about 6 to 11 cycles used a sample-barcoded 5' primer and a J-beta primer mix. TCRdb processed the 5' RACE reads anew with MiXCR; each CDR3 protein has one entry. The profile covers 710,000 or so distinct CDR3 sequences, with about a fifth appearing a single time and roughly 22% taken by the ten largest. Sequenced input: blood. The receptors were gathered from a man between 70 and 80 years old in good health.

This clonotype was counted a few times. The chain carries TRBV5-1 and TRBJ2-2; D is unclear. V lost 0 bases and J lost 1, with 7 bases in between. Germline CDR1 is SGHRS and CDR2 is YFSETQ. This CDR3 region has 15 residues. The CDR3 region has the DNA TGCGCCAGCAGCTTGGCCATAGGGAACACCGGGGAGCTGTTTTTT. Protein: CASSLAIGNTGELFF.

V and J are TRBV7-9 and TRBJ2-5; 11 bases are a match to TRBD2. V was clipped by 3 bases and J by 4 bases; unmatched bases: 7. Per the germline V gene, CDR1 is SEHNR and CDR2 is FQNEAQ (reference sequence). The CDR3 consists of 16 residues. CDR3 DNA: TGTGCCAGCAGCTTCCTGCTAGCGGGAGGTCTAGAGACCCAGTACTTC. This gives the protein CASSFLLAGGLETQYF.

The V gene is TRBV5-1, the J gene TRBJ2-2; D is undetermined. V shed 0 bases and J shed 0 bases, with 9 bases lying between them. This CDR3 comprises 16 residues. Per the germline V gene, CDR1 is SGHRS and CDR2 is YFSETQ. The DNA of the CDR3 is TGCGCCAGCAGCTTGGAAGGCACTACGAACACCGGGGAGCTGTTTTTT. Translation gives CASSLEGTTNTGELFF.

This clonotype turned up a few times. An end of the junction does not agree with germline; a read error may underlie this. V is TRBV18 and J is TRBJ1-3; no clear D. This CDR3 is 16 amino acids long. In germline, CDR1 is KGHSH, CDR2 LQKENI. The CDR3 region is CASPPRIDQVGNTIYF. The CDR3 DNA sequence: TGTGCCAGCCCACCACGGATAGATCAAGTAGGAAACACCATATATTTT.

This clonotype was seen many times. The V and J genes are TRBV4-1 and TRBJ2-4, with D unresolved. V lost 0 bases, J lost 7 bases, and 16 bases lay in between. The CDR3 spans 16 residues. Germline V gene lookup returns CDR1 MGHRA and CDR2 YSYEKL. The DNA for the CDR3 is TGCGCCAGCAGCCAAGATTATCTAACTATGGGGAACATTCAGTACTTC. Residues: CASSQDYLTMGNIQYF.

This clonotype showed up just a few times. The chain has TRBV20-1 and TRBJ1-2; D not certain. Trimming cost V 0 bases and J 5 bases, with 10 bases left between them. The CDR3 contains 13 residues. Germline V gene sequence: CDR1 DFQATT, CDR2 SNEGSKA (reference sequence). This CDR3 is CSARDLRTYGYTF. The CDR3 nucleotides read TGCAGTGCTAGAGATCTGAGGACGTATGGCTACACCTTC.

The genes are TRBV29-1 and TRBJ2-7; either TRBD1 or TRBD2 may fit D (5 bases each). CDR1 is SQVTM and CDR2 is ANQGSEA in the germline V gene. Trimming shortened V by 4 bases and J by 2 bases, and 15 bases separated the two germline ends. The CDR3 runs to 14 residues. CDR3 in DNA: TGCAGCGTTGGAGGGGTCAGGTCGCCCTACGAGCAGTACTTC. Translated: CSVGGVRSPYEQYF.

The genes are TRBV7-9 and TRBJ1-5; no clear D. The CDR3 totals 13 residues. Germline V CDR1 and CDR2: SEHNR, FQNEAQ (reference sequence). V was cut by 1 base and J by 5 bases, with 6 bases left in between. CDR3 sequence: CASSLGLDQPQHF. As DNA, the CDR3 is TGTGCCAGCAGCTTAGGTCTGGATCAGCCCCAGCATTTT.

The chain carries TRBV5-1 and TRBJ2-5; D perhaps matches TRBD2 (6 bases). The J call is uncertain, as TRBJ2-7 better fits the DNA end. The CDR3 contains 16 residues. CDR1 is SGHRS and CDR2 is YFSETQ in the germline V gene. The CDR3 spells CASSLEIAARSYEQYV. CDR3 bases: TGCGCCAGCAGCTTGGAAATAGCGGCTCGCTCCTACGAGCAGTACGTC.

V usage is TRBV20-1 and J usage is TRBJ2-7; 8 nucleotides match TRBD2. CDR3 size: 19 residues. V was pared by 0 bases and J by 3 bases, with 19 bases of the junction left unmatched. Germline assignment: CDR1 DFQATT and CDR2 SNEGSKA (reference sequence). The CDR3 region has the DNA TGCAGTGCTAGAGATCAAATGCTCCGTGCCGGACTAGCCCTCTACGAGCAGTACTTC. Its translation is CSARDQMLRAGLALYEQYF.

Details on this clonotype: Given the absence of the conserved phenylalanine or tryptophan at the CDR3 end, a read error is likely. The V gene is TRBV3-1, the J gene TRBJ1-2; a weak D match, TRBD1 (5 bases). Trimming pared 4 bases from V and 8 bases from J, leaving 17 bases between. Germline CDR1 LGHDT, CDR2 YNNKEL (reference sequence). The length of the CDR3 is 14 residues. The CDR3 DNA reads as TGTGCCAGCAGCCCGGGGACGGACCACTTGGGCTACACCCTC. Residues: CASSPGTDHLGYTL.

A few counts support this clonotype. The genes are TRBV20-1 and TRBJ1-5; a possible D gene is TRBD1 (5 bases). V was clipped by 5 bases and J by 0 bases, with 14 bases between them. The CDR3 totals 15 residues. The germline gives CDR1 DFQATT, CDR2 SNEGSKA (reference sequence). CDR3 nucleotide sequence: TGCAGTGCTGACTCCCAGGGTTATAGCAATCAGCCCCAGCATTTT. It specifies CSADSQGYSNQPQHF.

The V and J genes are TRBV28 and TRBJ1-1; the D gene is possibly TRBD1 (5 bases). There are 13 residues in the CDR3. The germline V and J ends were trimmed by 6 bases and 1 base, with 9 bases remaining between them. Germline assignment: CDR1 MDHEN and CDR2 SYDVKM. Here the CDR3 reads CASRKQANTEAFF. CDR3 DNA: TGTGCCAGCAGAAAACAGGCGAACACTGAAGCTTTCTTT.

The table lists this clonotype with a few counts. The chain employs TRBV12-3 or TRBV12-4 and TRBJ1-1; D unresolved. Trimming took off 6 bases at V and 10 bases at J, with 12 bases between the two ends. CDR3 length: 11 amino acids. In DNA, the CDR3 is TGTGCCAGCAGCGGAAGCGGGAGAGCTTTCTTT. This codes for CASSGSGRAFF.

The V gene is TRBV2, the J gene TRBJ2-1; D gene uncertain. The V and J ends lost 7 bases and 9 bases respectively, with 10 bases between them. This CDR3 contains 11 residues. Germline assignment: CDR1 SNHLY and CDR2 FYNNEI. CDR3 loop: CASIRLSEQFF. As DNA, the CDR3 is TGTGCCAGCATTAGACTCAGTGAGCAGTTCTTC.

The chain carries TRBV20-1 and TRBJ2-7; D uncertain. CDR1 is DFQATT and CDR2 is SNEGSKA in the germline V gene (reference sequence). V was shortened by 0 bases and J by 6 bases, with 9 bases between the two germline ends. The CDR3 loop spans 12 amino acids. In DNA form, the CDR3 reads TGCAGTGCTAGAGATTTAACATCCGAGCAGTACTTC. Translated: CSARDLTSEQYF.

This clonotype was seen more than once but under ten times. The junction does not match germline at one end; this may be a read error. The chain has TRBV12-3 or TRBV12-4 and TRBJ1-4; D is ambiguous. The CDR3 runs to 14 residues. The CDR3 DNA reads TGTGCCGGCAGTTTGTCCGCCGGCGATGAAAAACTGTTTTTT. It yields the protein CAGSLSAGDEKLFF.

The chain links TRBV28 to TRBJ2-5, with D maybe TRBD2 (5 bases). Trimming stripped 3 bases from V and 2 bases from J, with 19 bases between. CDR1 MDHEN and CDR2 SYDVKM come from the germline V gene. The CDR3 sequence is 17 residues long. This CDR3 is CASSFGSLGSAQETQYF. CDR3 sequence (DNA): TGTGCCAGCAGTTTTGGTTCCTTGGGTAGCGCTCAAGAGACCCAGTACTTC.

The V gene is TRBV12-3 or TRBV12-4, the J gene TRBJ1-1; maybe TRBD1 (6 bases). The CDR3 contains 16 residues. V was clipped by 1 base and J by 4 bases, with 16 bases between them. CDR3 coding DNA: TGTGCCAGCAGTTTAGAGGGGGTGGTCTTTGGCACTGAAGCTTTCTTT. This codes for CASSLEGVVFGTEAFF.

This clonotype was counted a few times. Since a much larger clone is just one base distant, this may be a read error. The V gene is TRBV5-1, the J gene TRBJ2-3; D is uncertain. Trimming pared 0 bases from V and 1 base from J, leaving 15 bases between. The CDR3 contains 17 residues. CDR1 is SGHRS, CDR2 YFSETQ, per germline. The CDR3 DNA reads as TGCGCCAGCAGCTTGGCTGGACCCCTGATGCGCACAGATACGCAGTATTTT. It yields the protein CASSLAGPLMRTDTQYF. Variable domain in full (rest from reference TRBV5-1 and TRBJ2-3): KAGVTQTPRYLIKTRGQQVTLSCSPISGHRSVSWYQQTPGQGLQFLFEYFSETQRNKGNFPGRFSGRQFSNSRSEMNVSTLELGDSALYLCASSLAGPLMRTDTQYFGPGTRLTVL.

The genes are TRBV7-8 and TRBJ2-4; 9 nucleotides align to TRBD1. V shed 2 bases and J 7 bases; nucleotides not matched to a gene: 9. This CDR3 contains 16 residues. In germline, CDR1 is SGHVS, CDR2 FQNEAQ. Here the CDR3 reads CASSLWGPTGGNIQYF. CDR3 sequence (DNA): TGTGCCAGCAGCTTATGGGGCCCGACAGGGGGTAACATTCAGTACTTC.

At least ten counts were recorded for this clonotype. V usage is TRBV28 and J usage is TRBJ2-1; 12 positions agree with TRBD2. The CDR3 contains 14 residues. The germline gives CDR1 MDHEN, CDR2 SYDVKM. J was trimmed by 3 bases and V by 6 bases; bases with no gene match: 0. The CDR3 here is CASRGLAGYNEQFF. The CDR3 DNA follows: TGTGCCAGCAGGGGACTAGCGGGCTACAATGAGCAGTTCTTC.

This chain uses TRBV2 with TRBJ2-3; 7 bases align to TRBD2. Per germline, CDR1 SNHLY and CDR2 FYNNEI. The length of the CDR3 is 15 residues. The J segment lost 5 bases and the V segment lost 3 bases, leaving 8 bases of the junction unmatched. DNA of the CDR3: TGTGCCAGCAGTGACGGGGGGACCCCGCGAGATACGCAGTATTTT. It codes for CASSDGGTPRDTQYF.